The present entry profiles one TCR beta chain with its context. The same CDR3 can be traced to other DNA sequences in this sample. The data derive from a study of shared clonotypes between healthy human individuals. What was sequenced on ten immunoSEQ deep assay plates was unsorted PBMC DNA. The table came from immunoSEQ multiplex PCR; TCRdb's copy has only in-frame clones and leaves some out. The table lists roughly 450,000 clones, around 74% of them singletons, with 10% to 15% in the top ten. None of the donors, who were healthy HIV-negative adults, had recently had acute infections or vaccinations. Donors were Caucasian adults residing in Nashville, Tennessee, USA. The V gene end was trimmed by 4 bases and the J gene end by 5 bases; junction bases not matched to a gene: 7. There are 14 residues in the CDR3. The V gene's germline CDR1 is SGHDT and CDR2 YYEEEE.

V and J are TRBV5-6 and TRBJ2-5, with TRBD2 matching 8 bases. This clonotype was obtained from a woman aged 40 to 55 in good health. Some clones in this sample may be carry-over from other donors' samples. The material sequenced was PBMCs. The CDR3, as DNA: TGTGCCAGCAGCCCCCTACGGGGGGGGGAGACCCAGTACTTC. Its translation is CASSPLRGGETQYF.